This record looks at one TCR beta chain sequence and its context. Its target is not known. The data derive from a study of cytomegalovirus exposure and HLA in healthy donors. Study at large: The 100 to 150 validation repertoires and the roughly 680 first-cohort repertoires shared a platform, a later analysis reported. Study-level findings and limits: Approximately 160 TCR beta chains were listed as cytomegalovirus-associated. First-cohort TCR clusters were later found to tend to co-occur in the 130 or so validation repertoires.

Assay: immunoSEQ multiplex PCR; the TCRdb copy retains only in-frame clones and omits some. The repertoire includes some 140,000 clones, 84% of them detected once, and 1.4% sits in the top ten. V lost 1 base and J 0 bases, leaving 13 bases between the germline ends. CDR1 is LNHDA and CDR2 is SQIVND in the germline V gene (reference sequence). This CDR3 is 16 amino acids long. This rearrangement joins TRBV19 to TRBJ2-7; D might be TRBD2 (6 bases). The sequenced sample consisted of PBMCs. This clonotype originated in a woman aged 25-40 years in good health and CMV-seronegative. The CDR3 DNA follows: TGTGCCAGTAGTATAGTGTGGGGGGAAAGCTCCTACGAGCAGTACTTC. Its protein product is CASSIVWGESSYEQYF.